This TCR beta chain derives from a study of cytomegalovirus exposure and HLA in healthy donors. PCR involved 60 Vbeta and 13 Jbeta primers. Only in-frame clones appear in the TCRdb table, and some are missing; sequencing was by immunoSEQ multiplex PCR. Of some 170,000 clones detected, approximately 78% appear once; the ten largest clones hold around 0.97%. Germline CDR1 is MNHEY and CDR2 is SMNVEV (reference sequence). This CDR3 spans 16 amino acids. The V gene lost 3 bases and the J gene lost 0 bases, with 9 bases spanning the gap. The clonotype was recovered from a girl aged 2-10 years in good health and CMV-seropositive. Sequencing was done on a sample of PBMCs. The chain carries TRBV27 and TRBJ2-6, with D perhaps TRBD1 (5 bases). CDR3 in DNA: TGTGCCAGCAGTTTTCTTAGGGGCTCTGGGGCCAACGTCCTGACTTTC. Translated, it gives CASSFLRGSGANVLTF.